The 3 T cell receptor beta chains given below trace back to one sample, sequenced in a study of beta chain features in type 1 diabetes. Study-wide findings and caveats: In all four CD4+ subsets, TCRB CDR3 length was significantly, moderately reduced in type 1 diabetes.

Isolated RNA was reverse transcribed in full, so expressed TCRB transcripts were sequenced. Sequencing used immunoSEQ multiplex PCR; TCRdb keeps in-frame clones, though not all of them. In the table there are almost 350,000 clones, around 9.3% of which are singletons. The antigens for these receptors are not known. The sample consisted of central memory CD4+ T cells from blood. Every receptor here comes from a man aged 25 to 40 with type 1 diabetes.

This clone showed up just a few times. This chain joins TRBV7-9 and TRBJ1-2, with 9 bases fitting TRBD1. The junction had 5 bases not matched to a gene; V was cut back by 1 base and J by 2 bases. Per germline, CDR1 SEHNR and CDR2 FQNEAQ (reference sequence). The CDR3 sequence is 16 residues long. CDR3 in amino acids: CASSLGVGQGNYGYTF. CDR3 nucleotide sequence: TGTGCCAGCAGCTTAGGTGTGGGACAGGGAAACTATGGCTACACCTTC.

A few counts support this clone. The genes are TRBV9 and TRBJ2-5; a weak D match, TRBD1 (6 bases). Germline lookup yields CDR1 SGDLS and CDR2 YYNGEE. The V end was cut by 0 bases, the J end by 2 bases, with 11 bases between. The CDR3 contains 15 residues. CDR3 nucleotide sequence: TGTGCCAGCAGCGTAGCTACGACAGGACAAGAGACCCAGTACTTC. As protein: CASSVATTGQETQYF.

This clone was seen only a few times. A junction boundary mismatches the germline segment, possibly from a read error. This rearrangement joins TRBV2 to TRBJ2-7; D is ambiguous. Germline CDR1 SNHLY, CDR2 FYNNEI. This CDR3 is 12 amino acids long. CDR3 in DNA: TGTGCCAGCAGCGAAGGTAGCTACGAGCAGTACTTC. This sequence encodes CASSEGSYEQYF.